Listed here is a single TCR beta chain. The same CDR3 also results from other DNA sequences found in this sample. The sample belongs to a study of T cell responses to AZD1222 COVID-19 vaccine. The repertoire was sequenced with immunoSEQ multiplex PCR; TCRdb's copy has only in-frame clones and lacks some. The repertoire holds 150,000 to 200,000 clones, with around 95% as singletons. Per the germline V gene, CDR1 is MNHEY and CDR2 is SVGAGI. J lost 10 bases, V lost 2 bases, and 4 bases had no gene match. CDR3 length: 15 residues. Specimen: peripheral blood, collected on day 0 of AZD1222 vaccination. The chain joins TRBV6-5 to TRBJ2-1, with 14 bases matching TRBD2. This sequence originates from an adult in good health. This chain's CDR3 is CASSYRLAGGGEQFF. For the CDR3, the DNA is TGTGCCAGCAGTTACCGACTAGCGGGAGGGGGGGAGCAGTTCTTC.